Following are 23 T cell receptor beta chains from one sample sequenced in a study of blood T cells in healthy people across ages. A second PCR of about 7 to 12 cycles used a sample-barcoded 5' primer and a J-beta primer mix. TCRdb used MiXCR to reprocess the 5' RACE reads, holding one entry per CDR3 protein. The sample has some 760,000 distinct CDR3 sequences, around 25% seen once. A further study also used this sample, focusing on T cells of mothers and their children.

The specimen sequenced was blood. These TCRs come from a boy younger than 18 in good health.

This chain joins TRBV23-1 and TRBJ2-1; 12 nucleotides line up with TRBD2. TRBV23-1 carries the ORF label, with uncertain function. This CDR3 has 16 amino acids. V shed 4 bases and J 7 bases; nucleotides not matched to a gene: 8. CDR3 in DNA: TGCGCCAGCAGTCTAATGACTAGCGGGAGTGAGAATGAGCAGTTCTTC. Translating it yields CASSLMTSGSENEQFF.

This clonotype was detected only a few times. J is TRBJ2-7 and V is TRBV20-1; TRBD2 aligns across 9 bases. CDR3 size: 16 residues. The J segment lost 0 bases and the V segment lost 0 bases, leaving 6 bases of the junction unmatched. The V gene's germline CDR1 is DFQATT and CDR2 SNEGSKA (reference sequence). CDR3 sequence: CSARDPASGDSYEQYF. The CDR3 region has the DNA TGCAGTGCTAGAGATCCCGCTAGCGGGGACTCCTACGAGCAGTACTTC.

The sample holds a few counts of this clonotype. The chain links TRBV12-5 to TRBJ2-2, with TRBD2 identical over 9 bases. CDR3 size: 15 residues. Looked up from germline, CDR1 is LGHNT and CDR2 is FRNRAP. The V gene end was trimmed by 7 bases and the J gene end by 7 bases; junction bases not matched to a gene: 10. The CDR3 nucleotides are TGTGCTAGTGCAGACCTAGCGGGAACGGTCGGGGAGCTGTTTTTT. It translates to CASADLAGTVGELFF.

This clonotype has just a few counts. The V gene is TRBV20-1, the J gene TRBJ2-7; weak D call: TRBD1 (6 bases). V was cut by 6 bases and J by 0 bases, with 12 bases left in between. CDR3 size: 13 residues. In germline, CDR1 is DFQATT, CDR2 SNEGSKA (reference sequence). CDR3 amino acids: CSAERQVSYEQYF. The CDR3, as DNA: TGCAGTGCCGAGAGACAGGTCTCCTACGAGCAGTACTTC.

V is TRBV5-1 and J is TRBJ1-1; D uncertain. CDR3 size: 14 residues. The V and J ends lost 4 bases and 1 base respectively, with 11 bases between them. From germline, CDR1 is SGHRS and CDR2 YFSETQ. Here the CDR3 reads CASSIGLRNTEAFF. In DNA form, the CDR3 reads TGCGCCAGCAGCATTGGACTGAGGAACACTGAAGCTTTCTTT.

The rearrangement links TRBV29-1 to TRBJ1-4; no clear D gene. The germline CDR1 and CDR2 sequences are SQVTM and ANQGSEA. With 6 bases removed from V and 1 base from J, the gap between germline ends came to 9 bases. CDR3 size: 13 residues. CDR3 protein: CSVQRRTNEKLFF. CDR3 nucleotide sequence: TGCAGCGTCCAACGACGAACTAATGAAAAACTGTTTTTT.

In its sample, this clonotype was seen many times. V is TRBV12-3 or TRBV12-4 and J is TRBJ2-3; D gene ambiguous. V lost 6 bases and J 2 bases, leaving 18 bases between the germline ends. The CDR3 totals 16 residues. The CDR3 sequence is CASRPSFLYVTDTQYF. The CDR3 DNA follows: TGTGCCAGCAGGCCCTCATTCCTATACGTCACAGATACGCAGTATTTT.

In this sample, this clonotype turned up a few times. The chain uses TRBV20-1 and TRBJ1-6; D is perhaps TRBD1 (5 bases). CDR1 DFQATT and CDR2 SNEGSKA come from the germline V gene (reference sequence). There are 15 residues in the CDR3. Trimming removed 4 bases from V and 7 bases from J, with 17 bases in between. The CDR3 DNA reads as TGCAGTGCTAAGGGGTCAGGGATGATGAATTCACCCCTCCACTTT. Its protein product is CSAKGSGMMNSPLHF.

The chain joins TRBV6-4 to TRBJ2-3, with TRBD2 matching 10 bases. J gave up 1 base and V 3 bases, and 4 bases lay outside the gene matches. CDR1 is MRHNA, CDR2 SNTAGT, per germline. This CDR3 region has 16 residues. The CDR3 is CASSESTSGGTDTQYF. The CDR3 DNA sequence: TGTGCCAGCAGTGAGAGCACTAGCGGGGGCACAGATACGCAGTATTTT.

This chain connects TRBV24-1 to TRBJ2-5; 11 bases align to TRBD2. Judging by the DNA end, TRBJ2-7 fits better; the J call may be wrong. Germline CDR1 and CDR2: KGHDR and SFDVKD. CDR3 length: 16 residues. CDR3 bases: TGTGCCACCAGTGAGGTTACTAGCGGGGGATACTACGAGCAGTACTTC. Residues: CATSEVTSGGYYEQYF.

The chain couples TRBV7-2 to TRBJ1-5; no firm D call. The CDR3 sequence is 13 residues long. V was shortened by 1 base and J by 9 bases, with 10 bases between the two germline ends. Germline V gene lookup returns CDR1 SGHTA and CDR2 FQGNSA. The CDR3, as DNA: TGTGCCAGCAGCTTAGTGGCTTACCCGCCCCAGCATTTT. It codes for CASSLVAYPPQHF.

The chain employs TRBV28 and TRBJ1-4; D is ambiguous. V was trimmed by 4 bases and J by 7 bases, leaving 10 bases between them. Germline V gene data show CDR1 as MDHEN and CDR2 as SYDVKM. This CDR3 region has 13 residues. CDR3 DNA sequence: TGTGCCAGCAGTTACCGGACGGGTGAAAAACTGTTTTTT. Its protein is CASSYRTGEKLFF.

This clonotype occurred a few times. CDR3 region: CASSLNSGGALNEQFF. As DNA, the CDR3 is TGTGCCAGCAGTTTAAATAGCGGGGGGGCCCTCAATGAGCAGTTCTTC. The chain is built from TRBV12-3 or TRBV12-4 and TRBJ2-5; 11 positions agree with TRBD2. Gene TRBJ2-1 matches the end of the DNA better, so the J call may be wrong. This CDR3 spans 16 amino acids.

This clonotype was seen a handful of times. V usage is TRBV9 and J usage is TRBJ2-7, with D perhaps TRBD1 or TRBD2 (5 bases each). CDR1 is SGDLS, CDR2 YYNGEE, per germline. V was clipped by 4 bases and J by 3 bases, with 11 bases between them. There are 13 residues in the CDR3. The CDR3 protein is CASSRDLGYEQYF. The DNA of the CDR3 is TGTGCCAGCAGCCGGGACCTGGGCTACGAGCAGTACTTC.

This clonotype appeared a few times. The chain joins TRBV20-1 to TRBJ2-5, with 9 bases lining up with TRBD1. The end of the DNA fits TRBJ2-7 better, so the J call may be wrong. Germline CDR1 DFQATT, CDR2 SNEGSKA (reference sequence). CDR3 size: 14 residues. CDR3: CSARDRTGDYEQYF. As DNA, the CDR3 is TGCAGTGCTAGAGACCGGACAGGGGACTACGAGCAGTACTTC.

The V call is TRBV21-1, the J call TRBJ2-1; the DNA was not used to check the table's D call, TRBD2. TRBV21-1 is annotated as a pseudogene. This CDR3 comprises 17 residues. The CDR3 DNA sequence: TGTGCCAGCAGCAAAGCGCTTGAGGGGCCCACTGGCAATGAGCAGTTCTTC. It codes for CASSKALEGPTGNEQFF.

The chain combines TRBV28 with TRBJ2-1, with 9 bases that match TRBD1. The germline V gene encodes CDR1 MDHEN and CDR2 SYDVKM. Losses at the gene ends were 2 bases for V and 5 bases for J; bases not matched to a gene: 10. There are 17 residues in the CDR3. The CDR3 sequence: CASSLETGGTMDNEQFF. The CDR3 DNA sequence: TGTGCCAGCAGTTTAGAGACAGGGGGTACAATGGACAATGAGCAGTTCTTC.

This clonotype has more than one count but fewer than ten. The V and J genes are TRBV7-2 and TRBJ2-5; no clear D. Germline CDR1 reads SGHTA; CDR2 reads FQGNSA. The V gene lost 7 bases and the J gene lost 5 bases, with 14 bases spanning the gap. The CDR3 totals 13 residues. CDR3 coding DNA: TGTGCCAGCAACTTGAGCAGGACCGAGACCCAGTACTTC. It specifies CASNLSRTETQYF. Full variable domain (outside the CDR3, taken from reference TRBV7-2 and TRBJ2-5): GAGVSQSPSNKVTEKGKDVELRCDPISGHTALYWYRQSLGQGLEFLIYFQGNSAPDKSGLPSDRFSAERTGGSVSTLTIQRTQQEDSAVYLCASNLSRTETQYFGPGTRLLVL.

This clonotype has a handful of counts. The rearrangement uses TRBV27 and TRBJ2-2; TRBD1 matches 8 bases. The germline gives CDR1 MNHEY, CDR2 SMNVEV (reference sequence). After removal of 5 bases from V and 1 base from J, the junction contained 6 bases not matched to a gene. This CDR3 spans 16 amino acids. This chain's CDR3 is CASSNTGTGNTGELFF. In DNA form, the CDR3 reads TGTGCCAGCAGTAATACCGGGACAGGGAACACCGGGGAGCTGTTTTTT.

The chain couples TRBV20-1 to TRBJ1-2, with D hard to call. V was pared by 1 base and J by 6 bases, with 12 bases between. There are 13 residues in the CDR3. Germline values: CDR1 DFQATT, CDR2 SNEGSKA (reference sequence). For the CDR3, the DNA is TGCAGTGCTAGAGTCTCAGGCGGGAATGGCTACACCTTC. This encodes CSARVSGGNGYTF.

V gene TRBV29-1 combines with J gene TRBJ2-7; 9 bases map to TRBD2. The V and J ends lost 4 bases and 0 bases, in that order; junction bases with no gene match: 19. The CDR3 is 19 amino acids. Germline assignment: CDR1 SQVTM and CDR2 ANQGSEA. The CDR3 DNA follows: TGCAGCGTTGTTTTGCTCGGGGCTAGCGGGAACACAAACTCCTACGAGCAGTACTTC. Protein: CSVVLLGASGNTNSYEQYF.

V is TRBV15 and J is TRBJ2-1; D is possibly TRBD2 (5 bases). Trimming removed 4 bases from V and 2 bases from J, with 12 bases in between. Germline CDR1 reads LNHNV; CDR2 reads YYDKDF (reference sequence). There are 15 residues in the CDR3. The CDR3: CATSNGVGPYNEQFF. The CDR3 DNA sequence: TGTGCCACCAGCAACGGGGTCGGACCCTACAATGAGCAGTTCTTC.

A few counts support this clonotype. This chain connects TRBV20-1 to TRBJ2-3; a weak D match, TRBD2 (5 bases). CDR3 size: 15 residues. V lost 6 bases to trimming and J lost 4 bases, with 20 bases between them. Germline V gene data show CDR1 as DFQATT and CDR2 as SNEGSKA (reference sequence). The CDR3 sequence: CSAQPRLFMADTQYF. CDR3 nucleotide sequence: TGCAGTGCGCAACCTCGACTATTCATGGCAGATACGCAGTATTTT.